Listed below are T cell receptor beta chains from one sample, sequenced in a study of T cells in tuberculosis. TCRdb's table, derived via immunoSEQ multiplex PCR, lists solely in-frame clones and lacks some. The sample has 25,000 to 35,000 clones, about 92% seen once. The sequencing used PBMCs, collected at tuberculosis diagnosis. These receptors were taken from an adult with tuberculosis. The conserved cysteine and the conserved F or W are not part of the CDR3 here. Rows may omit the clone size; those that give it use once, few, many or a size class.

clone_size: -; v_call: TRBV5-1; cdr3_aa: ASSPGGNEQF
clone_size: -; v_call: TRBV7-2; cdr3_aa: ASSPGQGVGDTQY
clone_size: -; v_call: TRBV5-5; cdr3_aa: ASSLGWSQGAKNIQY
clone_size: -; v_call: TRBV29-1; cdr3_aa: SVLDSNYGYT
clone_size: once; v_call: TRBV5-1; cdr3_aa: ASSPARDEQY
clone_size: -; v_call: TRBV10-1; cdr3_aa: ASRDTQNTEAF
clone_size: -; v_call: TRBV14; cdr3_aa: ASSRLAGGHNEQF
clone_size: once; v_call: TRBV18; cdr3_aa: ASSPSSGVDTQY
clone_size: -; v_call: TRBV5-6; cdr3_aa: ASSLDSLMNVEAF
clone_size: -; v_call: TRBV7-2; cdr3_aa: ASSLAPGDSYEQY
clone_size: few; v_call: TRBV5-1; cdr3_aa: ASSYYWGGQANEQF
clone_size: -; v_call: TRBV5-1; cdr3_aa: ASSFARTDDYNEQF
clone_size: -; v_call: TRBV9; cdr3_aa: ASSVALDRPSTEAF
clone_size: -; v_call: TRBV6-5; cdr3_aa: ASSYSSPGTGELF
clone_size: -; v_call: TRBV13; cdr3_aa: ASSFREEGNIQY
clone_size: few; v_call: TRBV4-1; cdr3_aa: ASSPLAGVVYEQY
clone_size: -; v_call: TRBV28; cdr3_aa: ASSSQPKTGRGQPQH
clone_size: -; v_call: TRBV5-6; cdr3_aa: ASSLQGKISEKLF
clone_size: -; v_call: TRBV18; cdr3_aa: ASSQNRDTEAF
clone_size: -; v_call: TRBV14; cdr3_aa: ASSPHRGRESNTGELF
clone_size: -; v_call: TRBV19; cdr3_aa: ASMGRRGVIPYTDTQY
clone_size: -; v_call: TRBV4-1; cdr3_aa: ASSQADRGPQETQY
clone_size: once; v_call: TRBV28; cdr3_aa: ASSFPLMNTKSNQPQH
clone_size: -; v_call: TRBV30; cdr3_aa: AWSERGQGPPYEQY
clone_size: -; v_call: TRBV9; cdr3_aa: ASSVSTGADTQY
clone_size: -; v_call: TRBV19; cdr3_aa: ASSVDSFYEQY
clone_size: -; v_call: TRBV12-5; cdr3_aa: ASGSEGDEQF
clone_size: -; v_call: TRBV2; cdr3_aa: ASRIDRGRIQPQH
clone_size: -; v_call: TRBV6-5; cdr3_aa: ATATGHSANVLT
clone_size: -; v_call: TRBV5-1; cdr3_aa: ASAGASYGYT
clone_size: -; v_call: TRBV11-3; cdr3_aa: ASSFSGTGPNEQF
clone_size: -; v_call: TRBV5-4; cdr3_aa: ASSLAEVAEQY
clone_size: once; v_call: TRBV5-1; cdr3_aa: ASSLVSGKDEQF
clone_size: -; v_call: TRBV19; cdr3_aa: ASAGTGNYGYT
clone_size: -; v_call: TRBV7-9; cdr3_aa: ASSPRQGPNTEAF
clone_size: few; v_call: TRBV11-2; cdr3_aa: ASSFSLAGGPYNEQF
clone_size: -; v_call: TRBV5-8; cdr3_aa: ASSLSGRGYT
clone_size: -; v_call: TRBV13; cdr3_aa: ASSLGNRQETQY
clone_size: once; v_call: TRBV5-4; cdr3_aa: ASNNMRGPLNTEAF
clone_size: medium-sized; v_call: TRBV6-5; cdr3_aa: ASSYSTGQNYEQY
clone_size: -; v_call: TRBV9; cdr3_aa: ASSPRGGGNYEQY
clone_size: -; v_call: TRBV11-2; cdr3_aa: ASSRSSGDYYEQY
clone_size: -; v_call: TRBV2; cdr3_aa: ASSESSGGNNEQF
clone_size: once; v_call: TRBV5-1; cdr3_aa: ASRLTGDGNTIY
clone_size: few; v_call: TRBV2; cdr3_aa: ASSEVAGRGETQY
clone_size: -; v_call: TRBV4-1; cdr3_aa: ASSQEGLPTPYGYT
clone_size: -; v_call: TRBV18; cdr3_aa: ASSPMTGNLGTEAF
clone_size: -; v_call: TRBV14; cdr3_aa: AQPSGGTGCYRQPQH
clone_size: -; v_call: TRBV28; cdr3_aa: ASTSLAGGSNEQF